The 21 T cell receptor beta chains presented below share a single source sample, sequenced in a study of T cell changes during pregnancy in multiple sclerosis. The assay was immunoSEQ multiplex PCR, and TCRdb's table has in-frame clones only and misses some. The profile shows around 100,000 clones, 92% of them singletons. Sample: peripheral blood, taken in the third trimester of pregnancy. Receptors were obtained from a female donor with multiple sclerosis, enrolled in a pregnancy study.

The V call is TRBV30, the J call TRBJ1-5; D may be TRBD1 (6 bases). Deletions cut 2 bases from V and 2 bases from J, with 7 bases between. The germline gives CDR1 GTSNPN, CDR2 SVGIG (reference sequence). The CDR3 is 13 residues long. The CDR3 DNA reads as TGTGCCTGGAGTCCAGGGGGCAATCAGCCCCAGCATTTT. It specifies CAWSPGGNQPQHF.

The genes are TRBV25-1 and TRBJ2-7; D is ambiguous. Trimming stripped 1 base from V and 3 bases from J, with 10 bases between. Germline-derived CDR1 and CDR2 are MGHDK and SYGVNS. The CDR3 covers 14 residues. The CDR3 DNA sequence: TGTGCCAGCAGTGAATCTGGCTCTTACTACGAGCAGTACTTC. This encodes CASSESGSYYEQYF.

The chain links TRBV2 to TRBJ2-7; 9 positions match TRBD1. Unmatched junction bases numbered 17, after V lost 4 bases and J lost 4 bases. CDR3 length: 18 residues. Looked up from germline, CDR1 is SNHLY and CDR2 is FYNNEI. This CDR3 reads CASSGGQGFLSGTYEQYF. The CDR3 DNA is TGTGCCAGCAGTGGCGGACAGGGGTTTTTGAGCGGCACTTACGAGCAGTACTTC.

This chain uses TRBV10-3 with TRBJ1-1, with TRBD1 as a possible D gene (5 bases). The CDR3 is made up of 13 amino acids. The germline CDR1 and CDR2 sequences are ENHRY and SYGVKD. V lost 7 bases and J 8 bases, leaving 17 bases between the germline ends. CDR3 DNA sequence: TGTGCCATCACCTCAGACAGTAGATCCGAAGCTTTCTTT. Protein product: CAITSDSRSEAFF.

This clone occurred once. No DNA is shown, since the ends of the CDR3 on it are uncertain; the CDR3 is the one TCRdb lists. V is TRBV12-1 and J is TRBJ1-5; TRBD1, the table's D call, lacks a check against the DNA. TRBV12-1 is recorded as a pseudogene. The CDR3 is 16 residues long, ends included. The CDR3: CASSWAGGIAGQPQHF.

In DNA, the CDR3 is TGTGCCACCAGCAGAGAAAAGGGAGCTCAAGCCTATGGCTACACCTTC. Translating it yields CATSREKGAQAYGYTF. The chain uses TRBV15 and TRBJ1-2; D remains ambiguous. CDR3 size: 16 residues. V was shortened by 0 bases and J by 4 bases, with 15 bases between the two germline ends. Germline loops: CDR1 LNHNV, CDR2 YYDKDF (reference sequence). Looking up the rest from reference TRBV15 and TRBJ1-2 gives the full variable domain: DAMVIQNPRYQVTQFGKPVTLSCSQTLNHNVMYWYQQKSSQAPKLLFHYYDKDFNNEADTPDNFQSRRPNTSFCFLDIRSPGLGDTAMYLCATSREKGAQAYGYTFGSGTRLTVV.

The V and J genes are TRBV28 and TRBJ1-1; D might be TRBD1 (5 bases). The ends were cut back, 5 bases at V and 0 bases at J, with 16 bases in the middle. This CDR3 has 16 residues. Germline V gene lookup returns CDR1 MDHEN and CDR2 SYDVKM. The CDR3 region is CASSLPRQLMNTEAFF. The CDR3 DNA is TGTGCCAGCAGTCTCCCCCGACAGTTGATGAACACTGAAGCTTTCTTT.

The chain carries TRBV19 and TRBJ2-7; TRBD1 matches 7 bases. Unmatched junction bases numbered 7, after V lost 6 bases and J lost 2 bases. Germline CDR1 is LNHDA and CDR2 is SQIVND (reference sequence). This CDR3 is 14 amino acids long. CDR3 in DNA: TGTGCCAGTAGACAAACGGGACAGCCCTACGAGCAGTACTTC. This gives the protein CASRQTGQPYEQYF.

This rearrangement joins TRBV6-1 to TRBJ1-5, with unresolved D. CDR1 MNHNS and CDR2 SASEGT come from the germline V gene. Trimming took 2 bases from V and 1 from J, leaving 6 bases between them. The CDR3 covers 14 residues. The CDR3 reads CASSELGSNQPQHF. As DNA, the CDR3 is TGTGCCAGCAGTGAACTGGGCAGCAATCAGCCCCAGCATTTT.

This sequence joins TRBV19 and TRBJ1-1, with no clear D. The CDR3 length is 13 residues. With 4 bases removed from V and 1 base from J, the gap between germline ends came to 7 bases. Germline V CDR1 and CDR2: LNHDA, SQIVND (reference sequence). CDR3 coding DNA: TGTGCCAGTAGTAGGTCAGGGAACACTGAAGCTTTCTTT. Translating it yields CASSRSGNTEAFF.

The V gene is TRBV28, the J gene TRBJ1-1; TRBD1 matches 9 bases. Unmatched junction bases numbered 7, after V lost 6 bases and J lost 5 bases. CDR3 size: 14 residues. Germline CDR1 and CDR2: MDHEN and SYDVKM. In DNA, the CDR3 is TGTGCCAGCAGAATGACAGGGGGAGGTACTGAAGCTTTCTTT. Protein sequence: CASRMTGGGTEAFF. The whole variable domain, remainder taken from reference TRBV28 and TRBJ1-1, is DVKVTQSSRYLVKRTGEKVFLECVQDMDHENMFWYRQDPGLGLRLIYFSYDVKMKEKGDIPEGYSVSREKKERFSLILESASTNQTSMYLCASRMTGGGTEAFFGQGTRLTVV.

This clone turned up a few times. The V and J genes are TRBV14 and TRBJ1-4; the D is unclear. The germline V gene encodes CDR1 SGHDN and CDR2 FVKESK. The CDR3 has 14 residues. V was cut by 1 base and J by 5 bases, with 8 bases left in between. The CDR3 here is CASSQAPENEKLFF. CDR3 bases: TGTGCCAGCAGCCAAGCCCCGGAGAATGAAAAACTGTTTTTT. Based on the CDR3 plus reference TRBV14 and TRBJ1-4, the full variable domain is EAGVTQFPSHSVIEKGQTVTLRCDPISGHDNLYWYRRVMGKEIKFLLHFVKESKQDESGMPNNRFLAERTGGTYSTLKVQPAELEDSGVYFCASSQAPENEKLFFGSGTQLSVL.

V and J are TRBV19 and TRBJ2-2; 8 nucleotides line up with TRBD1. The CDR3 is 15 residues long. The V and J ends lost 6 bases and 5 bases, in that order; junction bases with no gene match: 8. CDR1 is LNHDA, CDR2 SQIVND, per germline (reference sequence). The CDR3 nucleotides read TGTGCCAGTAGCCCCGGGACAGGTCTTACCGGGGAGCTGTTTTTT. Amino acids: CASSPGTGLTGELFF. Full variable domain (outside the CDR3, taken from reference TRBV19 and TRBJ2-2): DGGITQSPKYLFRKEGQNVTLSCEQNLNHDAMYWYRQDPGQGLRLIYYSQIVNDFQKGDIAEGYSVSREKKESFPLTVTSAQKNPTAFYLCASSPGTGLTGELFFGEGSRLTVL.

V is TRBV11-2 and J is TRBJ1-2, with D perhaps TRBD1 (6 bases). Per germline, CDR1 SGHAT and CDR2 FQNNGV. CDR3 length: 15 residues. Trimming pared 2 bases from V and 1 base from J, leaving 11 bases between. CDR3 region: CASSLQGIINYGYTF. Written as DNA, the CDR3 is TGTGCCAGCAGCTTACAGGGGATTATTAACTATGGCTACACCTTC.

The gene calls are TRBV10-3 and TRBJ2-1; 13 bases match TRBD2. The CDR3 has 16 residues. CDR1 is ENHRY and CDR2 is SYGVKD in the germline V gene. With 2 bases clipped from V and 15 bases from J, the junction kept 13 bases outside the gene matches. In DNA, the CDR3 is TGTGCCATCAGTGAGGGACTAGCGGGGGTCGACTCGCGCCGGTTCTTC. The encoded protein is CAISEGLAGVDSRRFF.

V usage is TRBV18 and J usage is TRBJ1-3, with 7 nucleotides matching TRBD1. Trimming took 6 bases from V and 2 from J; bases not matched to a gene: 7. The CDR3 has 15 amino acids. The germline gives CDR1 KGHSH, CDR2 LQKENI. CDR3 nucleotides: TGTGCCAGCTCTCGGGGACAGCCTCCTGGAAACACCATATATTTT. Amino acids: CASSRGQPPGNTIYF.

The chain links TRBV13 to TRBJ1-3, with D unclear. Germline V gene sequence: CDR1 PRHDT, CDR2 FYEKMQ (reference sequence). The CDR3 consists of 15 residues. V shed 5 bases and J shed 4 bases, with 15 bases lying between them. CDR3 in amino acids: CASSLRGSPGNTIYF. CDR3 nucleotides: TGTGCCAGCAGCCTGAGAGGGTCGCCGGGAAACACCATATATTTT.

Here the CDR3 reads CASRPYGGVGNQPQHF. The CDR3 nucleotides read TGTGCCAGCAGGCCCTACGGAGGAGTGGGCAATCAGCCCCAGCATTTT. The chain employs TRBV28 and TRBJ1-5, with D unresolved. In germline, CDR1 is MDHEN, CDR2 SYDVKM. The ends were cut back, 6 bases at V and 2 bases at J, with 17 bases in the middle. The CDR3 sequence is 16 residues long.

This chain connects TRBV19 to TRBJ2-2, with a possible D match to TRBD1 (6 bases). Trimming cost V 5 bases and J 2 bases, with 12 bases left between them. CDR1 LNHDA and CDR2 SQIVND come from the germline V gene (reference sequence). This CDR3 is built from 15 residues. The DNA for the CDR3 is TGTGCCAGTAGTCCGACAGGAATTAACACCGGGGAGCTGTTTTTT. Translation: CASSPTGINTGELFF.

CDR3 in amino acids: CASRYHRERGSYEQYF. DNA for the CDR3: TGTGCCAGCAGATATCACAGGGAGAGGGGGTCCTACGAGCAGTACTTC. The chain employs TRBV5-4 and TRBJ2-7, with D maybe TRBD1 (6 bases). The CDR3 has 16 amino acids. Per the germline V gene, CDR1 is SGHNT and CDR2 is YYREEE (reference sequence). Trimming left V 5 bases short and J 1 base short, with 19 bases between.

The V and J genes are TRBV27 and TRBJ1-1; D unresolved. Germline loops: CDR1 MNHEY, CDR2 SMNVEV (reference sequence). The CDR3 loop spans 14 amino acids. V gave up 5 bases and J gave up 1 base, with 11 bases separating them. The CDR3 sequence is CASSLSARNTEAFF. Here the CDR3 DNA reads TGTGCCAGCAGTCTAAGCGCCAGGAACACTGAAGCTTTCTTT.